This T cell receptor beta chain was retrieved from a study of cytomegalovirus exposure and HLA in healthy donors (dated by TCRdb to 2016 to 2017). For context, the study as a whole: According to a later analysis, the 120 or so validation repertoires were produced on the same platform as the approximately 610 repertoires of the first cohort. The aim of the study was to test whether cataloging public T cell receptors could identify signatures of past pathogen exposure. Besides the first cohort of around 700 subjects, a separate validation cohort made up of about 120 different subjects was used. To predict cytomegalovirus infection status, the study combined high-throughput TCR immunosequencing, statistical association of individual TCRs with disease status, and machine learning.

The germline V gene supplies CDR1 MNHNS and CDR2 SASEGT. Counted from cysteine to phenylalanine, this CDR3 has 17 amino acids. CDR3 DNA is the only sequence kept; it has 51 bases, read in frame from the first base. The junction shows trimming of 1 base on V and 3 bases on J, and the gene matches do not reach 9 bases of it. There are a few counts of this clone. The antigen it recognizes is unknown. The record has no base qualities; no much larger clone is one base away. What the authors observed across the whole study: Most TCR sequences were observed very rarely across donors, whereas some public TCRs were present in many individuals. In vitro tests confirmed that three of the cytomegalovirus-associated TCR beta chains recognize cytomegalovirus antigens. The study gave a list of 150 to 200 TCR beta chains associated with cytomegalovirus. In a later analysis, TCRs clustered in the first cohort were found to also tend to co-occur in the approximately 120 validation repertoires, with 90% to 95% of cluster scores above 0. All 120 or so repertoires were used to score co-occurrence in the validation cohort in a later analysis, because that analysis had no HLA typing for the cohort. The classifier was reported to diagnose cytomegalovirus status with high specificity and sensitivity in both the original cohort and the validation cohort. The authors suggested that the approach could potentially be extended to other disease states and immunological phenotypes.

Library generation was performed with the immunoSEQ multiplex PCR assay. The paper's processing steps were these. A statistical classification framework was built to diagnose cytomegalovirus status from the catalog of TCR beta chain sequences. What TCRdb holds here is the immuneACCESS table cut down to in-frame rearrangements. Part of the clones is not present; checked against another copy, under half of the missing clones reflect an unresolved V gene, and the others are unexplained. V, J and clone size are those of that table, while D and trimming were read from the DNA. The sample has 200,000 to 250,000 clones on record, more than 85% of them singletons. The top ten hold around 12% of the sample. Donors formed part of the validation cohort, which comprised about 130 subjects and was distinct from the first cohort of over 500 subjects.

The specimen was PBMCs. The chain joins TRBV6-1 to TRBJ2-3, with 8 junctional bases fitting TRBD2. The origin of this receptor is a man between 18 and 35 years old in good health and CMV-seropositive. The CDR3 loop reads CASSEGWVSGATDTQYF. The nucleotide sequence is TGTGCCAGCAGTGAAGGGTGGGTTAGCGGGGCTACAGATACGCAGTATTTT.